Listed here are 10 T cell receptor beta chains from one sample, sequenced in a study of cytomegalovirus exposure and HLA in healthy donors. 13 Jbeta primers and 60 Vbeta primers were used for the PCR. Sequenced by immunoSEQ multiplex PCR; TCRdb stores in-frame clones only, minus some. This sample has just over 200,000 clones; approximately 78% occur once, and the top ten carry about 2.5%. The sample consisted of PBMCs. These receptors all come from a woman between 40 and 50 years old in good health and CMV-seronegative.

The V gene is TRBV28, the J gene TRBJ1-1; TRBD1 is a possible D gene (6 bases). This CDR3 spans 15 amino acids. The V end lost 2 bases, the J end lost 0 bases, and 10 bases lay between the germline ends. CDR1 is MDHEN and CDR2 is SYDVKM in the germline V gene. CDR3 bases: TGTGCCAGCAGTTTACCAGGGACAATGAACACTGAAGCTTTCTTT. Translating gives CASSLPGTMNTEAFF.

As regards this clone: One junction end disagrees with the germline gene, perhaps due to a read error. V gene TRBV10-3 combines with J gene TRBJ1-5, with D possibly TRBD1 on 5 matching bases. The CDR3 covers 15 residues. Germline V gene sequence: CDR1 ENHRY, CDR2 SYGVKD. Here the CDR3 reads CAIGEEGGGNQPQHF. CDR3 nucleotide sequence: TGTGCCATCGGTGAGGAGGGAGGGGGCAATCAGCCCCAGCATTTT.

CDR3 bases: TGTGCCAGCAGCCCCAGGACAGGGACGGGAGAGACCCAGTACTTC. Its translation: CASSPRTGTGETQYF. This chain connects TRBV7-2 to TRBJ2-5; 8 nucleotides match TRBD1. Looked up from germline, CDR1 is SGHTA and CDR2 is FQGNSA. V trimming: 5 bases; J trimming: 4 bases; junction bases outside the gene matches: 9. The CDR3 runs 15 residues.

The CDR3 DNA sequence: TGCGCCAGCAGCCAAGATACGACTAGCGGGTGGTACCAAGAGACCCAGTACTTC. Its protein is CASSQDTTSGWYQETQYF. This chain connects TRBV4-1 to TRBJ2-5; 10 nucleotides line up with TRBD2. CDR3 length equals 18 residues. Per germline, CDR1 MGHRA and CDR2 YSYEKL. The V gene end was trimmed by 0 bases and the J gene end by 0 bases; junction bases not matched to a gene: 7.

This rearrangement joins TRBV10-3 to TRBJ2-1; TRBD2 matches at 15 bases. The CDR3 is 18 amino acids. The germline gives CDR1 ENHRY, CDR2 SYGVKD. V shed 11 bases and J 0 bases; nucleotides not matched to a gene: 11. CDR3 amino acids: CASVQGTSGRSSYNEQFF. The CDR3 DNA is TGTGCCTCTGTCCAAGGGACTAGCGGGAGGAGCTCCTACAATGAGCAGTTCTTC.

This rearrangement joins TRBV30 to TRBJ1-3, with 10 bases fitting TRBD1. This CDR3 region has 15 residues. Germline V gives CDR1 GTSNPN, CDR2 SVGIG (reference sequence). V dropped 2 bases and J dropped 6; count of bases not matched to a gene: 7. CDR3 nucleotide sequence: TGTGCCTGGAGTCTGACAGGGGGCTTGGAAAACACCATATATTTT. It codes for CAWSLTGGLENTIYF.

J is TRBJ1-1 and V is TRBV5-1; no firm D call. Germline CDR1 is SGHRS and CDR2 is YFSETQ. The V and J ends lost 4 bases and 3 bases respectively, with 10 bases between them. CDR3 size: 13 residues. CDR3 sequence (DNA): TGCGCCAGCAGCCCAAACAGCCACACTGAAGCTTTCTTT. Amino acids: CASSPNSHTEAFF.

The rearrangement joins TRBV19 to TRBJ2-3, with 7 bases lining up with TRBD1. Germline trimming cut 4 bases from V and 0 bases from J; bases unmatched to any gene: 4. The CDR3 runs to 15 residues. Germline-derived CDR1 and CDR2 are LNHDA and SQIVND (reference sequence). CDR3 in DNA: TGTGCCAGTAGTAACAGGGGTTATAGCACAGATACGCAGTATTTT. This translates into CASSNRGYSTDTQYF.

This chain joins TRBV7-2 and TRBJ2-5; TRBD2 aligns across 7 bases. V trimming: 3 bases; J trimming: 4 bases; junction bases outside the gene matches: 5. This CDR3 has 14 residues. The germline gives CDR1 SGHTA, CDR2 FQGNSA. CDR3 in amino acids: CASSFAGRGETQYF. The CDR3 bases are TGTGCCAGCAGCTTTGCAGGGAGGGGAGAGACCCAGTACTTC.

The rearrangement joins TRBV7-3 to TRBJ2-3; 7 bases are shared with TRBD2. V was pared by 5 bases and J by 6 bases, with 8 bases of the junction left unmatched. The CDR3 has 14 amino acids. Germline V CDR1 and CDR2: SGHTA, FQGTGA. The CDR3 here is CASSQAGPTDTQYF. For the CDR3, the DNA is TGTGCCAGCAGCCAAGCGGGACCCACCGATACGCAGTATTTT.